These 32 T cell receptor beta chains were all obtained from the same sample, sequenced in a study of blood T cell repertoires in COVID-19. TCRdb keeps only in-frame clones here, not all; method: immunoSEQ multiplex PCR. Of under 150,000 clones in the sample, 87% are singletons; the top ten hold 4% to 4.5%. Specimen: peripheral blood. These receptor sequences come from a woman between 35 and 50 years old with acute or convalescent COVID-19.

DNA of the CDR3: TGTGCCAGCAGCTTACTACTAGGAGCGGGAGGTGGGAATGAGCAGTTCTTC. Translating it yields CASSLLLGAGGGNEQFF. This chain joins TRBV7-9 and TRBJ2-1; 9 positions agree with TRBD2. V lost 2 bases to trimming and J lost 7 bases; unmatched junction nucleotides: 12. Germline-derived CDR1 and CDR2 are SEHNR and FQNEAQ (reference sequence). The CDR3 has 17 residues.

Notes on this clone: Other DNA sequences within the sample encode an identical CDR3. The gene calls are TRBV30 and TRBJ2-2; D ambiguous. V was trimmed by 2 bases and J by 4 bases, leaving 5 bases between them. The CDR3 runs to 12 residues. Germline V gene lookup returns CDR1 GTSNPN and CDR2 SVGIG (reference sequence). In DNA, the CDR3 is TGTGCCTGGAGTCTTTCCACCGGGGAGCTGTTTTTT. Its protein product is CAWSLSTGELFF.

This clone was picked up a small number of times. The rearrangement links TRBV7-2 to TRBJ2-3; D gene ambiguous. V lost 1 base, J lost 6 bases, and 11 bases lay in between. The germline V gene has CDR1 SGHTA and CDR2 FQGNSA. CDR3 length: 14 residues. DNA of the CDR3: TGTGCCAGCAGCTTAGATGGCTCCTTGGATACGCAGTATTTT. Protein sequence: CASSLDGSLDTQYF.

The chain carries TRBV28 and TRBJ2-2, with D possibly matching TRBD1 (7 bases). This CDR3 spans 14 amino acids. The germline V and J ends were trimmed by 10 bases and 1 base, with 13 bases remaining between them. The germline V gene encodes CDR1 MDHEN and CDR2 SYDVKM. The CDR3 DNA sequence: TGTGCCACCGCGGGACAGCTGAACACCGGGGAGCTGTTTTTT. As protein: CATAGQLNTGELFF.

The CDR3 region is CASSQGRDTHEQYF. CDR3 nucleotide sequence: TGTGCCAGCTCACAAGGCCGGGACACCCACGAGCAGTACTTC. V usage is TRBV18 and J usage is TRBJ2-7; a weak D match, TRBD1 (6 bases). Looked up from germline, CDR1 is KGHSH and CDR2 is LQKENI. The CDR3 is 14 amino acids. V was shortened by 4 bases and J by 5 bases, with 15 bases between the two germline ends.

This chain connects TRBV4-2 to TRBJ1-2, with 11 bases lining up with TRBD1. With 4 bases clipped from V and 3 bases from J, the junction kept 4 bases outside the gene matches. This CDR3 comprises 15 residues. From germline, CDR1 is LGHNA and CDR2 YNFKEQ. As DNA, the CDR3 is TGTGCCAGCAGCCCCCGGACAGGGGGCGACTATGGCTACACCTTC. This encodes CASSPRTGGDYGYTF.

This clone is a singleton in its sample. The chain is built from TRBV3-1 (or the pseudogene TRBV3-2) and TRBJ1-2; the match to TRBD1 covers 8 bases. The CDR3 length is 16 residues. V lost 0 bases to trimming and J lost 3 bases; unmatched junction nucleotides: 6. Germline V CDR1 and CDR2: LGHDT, YNNKEL (reference sequence). The CDR3 DNA sequence: TGTGCCAGCAGCCAAGATCCGGCCAGGGGGCACTATGGCTACACCTTC. Protein: CASSQDPARGHYGYTF.

This chain connects TRBV30 to TRBJ2-5; 10 bases line up with TRBD2. Germline V CDR1 and CDR2: GTSNPN, SVGIG (reference sequence). This CDR3 contains 14 residues. Germline trimming cut 0 bases from V and 5 bases from J; bases unmatched to any gene: 3. CDR3 coding DNA: TGTGCCTGGAGTGTACAAGCGGGAGGGGAGACCCAGTACTTC. Translation gives CAWSVQAGGETQYF.

The J gene is TRBJ2-1, the V gene TRBV7-3, with TRBD2 matching over 13 bases. In germline, CDR1 is SGHTA, CDR2 FQGTGA. The CDR3 is made up of 18 amino acids. The trim removed 2 bases at V and 7 bases at J, leaving 11 bases unmatched. The CDR3 nucleotides are TGTGCCAGCAGCTTATCACTAGCGGGGGGGCCGGCACGGAATGAGCAGTTCTTC. It translates to CASSLSLAGGPARNEQFF.

The V call is TRBV30, the J call TRBJ2-1; D is perhaps TRBD2 (6 bases). The V end lost 7 bases, the J end lost 4 bases, and 20 bases lay between the germline ends. CDR3 length: 15 amino acids. Germline V gives CDR1 GTSNPN, CDR2 SVGIG (reference sequence). The CDR3 sequence: CASDGGSKYYNEQFF. Here the CDR3 DNA reads TGTGCCTCGGACGGGGGTTCTAAGTATTACAATGAGCAGTTCTTC.

This clone showed up just once. The chain has TRBV7-2 and TRBJ1-6; perhaps TRBD1 as D (6 bases). V was cut by 1 base and J by 6 bases, with 10 bases left in between. This CDR3 has 15 residues. Germline V lookup: CDR1 SGHTA, CDR2 FQGNSA. The CDR3 region has the DNA TGTGCCAGCAGCTTAGGCCGGGACATTAATTCACCCCTCCACTTT. Its translation: CASSLGRDINSPLHF. The full variable domain, its missing parts supplied by reference TRBV7-2 and TRBJ1-6, is GAGVSQSPSNKVTEKGKDVELRCDPISGHTALYWYRQSLGQGLEFLIYFQGNSAPDKSGLPSDRFSAERTGGSVSTLTIQRTQQEDSAVYLCASSLGRDINSPLHFGNGTRLTVT.

The CDR3 is CASSFLFNSGGAYEQYF. The CDR3 bases are TGTGCCAGCAGCTTCTTGTTCAACAGCGGGGGGGCGTACGAGCAGTACTTC. The chain is built from TRBV11-2 and TRBJ2-7, with 10 bases lining up with TRBD2. CDR3 size: 17 residues. Germline CDR1 and CDR2: SGHAT and FQNNGV. J gave up 4 bases and V 3 bases, and 12 bases lay outside the gene matches.

The gene calls are TRBV18 and TRBJ2-2; 7 bases align to TRBD1. This CDR3 is built from 16 residues. V gave up 1 base and J gave up 3 bases; unmatched junction bases: 5. The germline CDR1 and CDR2 sequences are KGHSH and LQKENI. This CDR3 reads CASSPRIGQDTGELFF. CDR3 nucleotide sequence: TGTGCCAGCTCACCACGAATCGGACAGGACACCGGGGAGCTGTTTTTT.

The gene calls are TRBV6-5 and TRBJ1-1; D is unclear. The CDR3 consists of 16 residues. The germline V gene encodes CDR1 MNHEY and CDR2 SVGAGI. Deletions cut 0 bases from V and 5 bases from J, with 16 bases between. Here the CDR3 reads CASSYSEIGRGTEAFF. Written as DNA, the CDR3 is TGTGCCAGCAGTTACTCGGAGATTGGGAGAGGGACTGAAGCTTTCTTT.

This sequence joins TRBV19 and TRBJ1-5; unclear D gene. The CDR3 sequence is 15 residues long. The germline CDR1 and CDR2 sequences are LNHDA and SQIVND (reference sequence). Deletions cut 5 bases from V and 0 bases from J, with 11 bases between. For the CDR3, the DNA is TGTGCCAGTAGTCCCCAGGCATATAGCAATCAGCCCCAGCATTTT. Encoded protein: CASSPQAYSNQPQHF.

The rearrangement links TRBV28 to TRBJ2-5; 8 bases agree with TRBD1. The length of the CDR3 is 16 residues. CDR1 and CDR2 from the germline V gene are MDHEN and SYDVKM. The V segment lost 6 bases and the J segment 2 bases; nucleotides outside the gene matches: 11. The CDR3 is CASRGTGGPLQETQYF. CDR3 nucleotide sequence: TGTGCCAGCAGGGGGACAGGCGGCCCCCTACAAGAGACCCAGTACTTC.

The chain links TRBV2 to TRBJ1-1; TRBD1 matches at 8 bases. The CDR3 runs to 18 residues. After removal of 6 bases from V and 1 base from J, the junction contained 16 bases not matched to a gene. Germline CDR1 and CDR2: SNHLY and FYNNEI. In DNA form, the CDR3 reads TGTGCCAGCAGGACTCGGACAGGGAACGGGGTGGGGAACACTGAAGCTTTCTTT. Protein: CASRTRTGNGVGNTEAFF.

This chain joins TRBV29-1 and TRBJ1-1; 7 bases agree with TRBD1. Per germline, CDR1 SQVTM and CDR2 ANQGSEA. This CDR3 contains 12 residues. Trimming removed 5 bases from V and 6 bases from J; junction bases left unmatched: 6. This chain's CDR3 is CSVSQGSAEAFF. The CDR3 nucleotides read TGCAGCGTTTCACAGGGGAGCGCTGAAGCTTTCTTT. Using reference TRBV29-1 and TRBJ1-1 for the parts outside the CDR3, the full variable domain is SAVISQKPSRDICQRGTSLTIQCQVDSQVTMMFWYRQQPGQSLTLIATANQGSEATYESGFVIDKFPISRPNLTFSTLTVSNMSPEDSSIYLCSVSQGSAEAFFGQGTRLTVV.

The genes are TRBV10-3 and TRBJ2-2; 8 positions agree with TRBD1. CDR1 ENHRY and CDR2 SYGVKD come from the germline V gene. J lost 8 bases, V lost 3 bases, and 8 bases had no gene match. This CDR3 region has 15 residues. The CDR3, as DNA: TGTGCCATCAGTGAAAGACAGGGGCCGGGAGGGGAGCTGTTTTTT. Residues: CAISERQGPGGELFF.

The CDR3 DNA follows: TGTGCCAGCAGCCGGGGGGGGAACTATGGCTACACCTTC. Amino acid sequence: CASSRGGNYGYTF. The chain uses TRBV7-2 and TRBJ1-2, with a weak D call TRBD1 (5 bases). There are 13 residues in the CDR3. Germline assignment: CDR1 SGHTA and CDR2 FQGNSA. Trimming took off 5 bases at V and 2 bases at J, with 9 bases between the two ends. The whole variable domain, filled in from reference TRBV7-2 and TRBJ1-2, reads GAGVSQSPSNKVTEKGKDVELRCDPISGHTALYWYRQSLGQGLEFLIYFQGNSAPDKSGLPSDRFSAERTGGSVSTLTIQRTQQEDSAVYLCASSRGGNYGYTFGSGTRLTVV.

The chain links TRBV19 to TRBJ1-1; a weak D match, TRBD1 (6 bases). The germline V and J ends were trimmed by 8 bases and 7 bases, with 14 bases remaining between them. The CDR3 runs to 12 residues. Germline CDR1 LNHDA, CDR2 SQIVND (reference sequence). For the CDR3, the DNA is TGTGCCAGTGGTTTCGACAGGAATGAAGCTTTCTTT. It codes for CASGFDRNEAFF. The full variable domain, with the rest looked up from reference TRBV19 and TRBJ1-1, is DGGITQSPKYLFRKEGQNVTLSCEQNLNHDAMYWYRQDPGQGLRLIYYSQIVNDFQKGDIAEGYSVSREKKESFPLTVTSAQKNPTAFYLCASGFDRNEAFFGQGTRLTVV.

This clone came up once. CDR3 amino acids: CASSSTGQDTQYF. In nucleotides, the CDR3 is TGTGCCAGCAGCTCCACAGGTCAAGATACGCAGTATTTT. J is TRBJ2-3 and V is TRBV7-3, with D perhaps matching TRBD1 (5 bases). Trimming left V 4 bases short and J 5 bases short, with 10 bases between. CDR1 is SGHTA, CDR2 FQGTGA, per germline. This CDR3 spans 13 amino acids.

The genes are TRBV3-1 (or the pseudogene TRBV3-2) and TRBJ1-2, with 11 bases aligning to TRBD1. CDR3 length equals 15 residues. With 2 bases clipped from V and 8 bases from J, the junction kept 7 bases outside the gene matches. Germline V CDR1 and CDR2: LGHDT, YNNKEL (reference sequence). CDR3 residues: CASSQRGQGARGYTF. For the CDR3, the DNA is TGTGCCAGCAGCCAACGAGGACAGGGGGCAAGGGGCTACACCTTC.

This clone was detected once. The V call is TRBV4-2, the J call TRBJ2-3; maybe TRBD2 (5 bases). Germline values: CDR1 LGHNA, CDR2 YNFKEQ. The CDR3 has 16 residues. V was shortened by 4 bases and J by 2 bases, with 16 bases between the two germline ends. This chain's CDR3 is CASSPRTRKPTDTQYF. In nucleotides, the CDR3 is TGTGCCAGCAGCCCCCGGACTCGAAAACCCACAGATACGCAGTATTTT.

The gene calls are TRBV7-8 and TRBJ2-7; 8 nucleotides match TRBD1. The V gene end was trimmed by 0 bases and the J gene end by 2 bases; junction bases not matched to a gene: 9. The CDR3 is 17 residues long. In germline, CDR1 is SGHVS, CDR2 FQNEAQ. CDR3 sequence reads: CASSLARTGPLTYEQYF. The CDR3 DNA sequence: TGTGCCAGCAGCTTAGCCCGGACAGGGCCGCTCACCTACGAGCAGTACTTC. Looking up the rest from reference TRBV7-8 and TRBJ2-7 gives the full variable domain: GAGVSQSPRYKVAKRGQDVALRCDPISGHVSLFWYQQALGQGPEFLTYFQNEAQLDKSGLPSDRFFAERPEGSVSTLKIQRTQQEDSAVYLCASSLARTGPLTYEQYFGPGTRLTVT.

The chain has TRBV9 and TRBJ1-2; TRBD1 aligns across 8 bases. Germline V gives CDR1 SGDLS, CDR2 YYNGEE. The CDR3 consists of 13 residues. The V segment lost 0 bases and the J segment 7 bases; nucleotides outside the gene matches: 2. The CDR3 here is CASSVGTGFGYTF. Here the CDR3 DNA reads TGTGCCAGCAGCGTAGGGACAGGGTTTGGCTACACCTTC.

The chain employs TRBV4-3 and TRBJ2-1; 14 bases fit TRBD2. The CDR3 loop spans 16 amino acids. Germline V gene data show CDR1 as LGHNA and CDR2 as YSLEER. The ends lost 1 base at V and 4 bases at J; junction bases unmatched: 0. The CDR3 DNA sequence: TGCGCCAGCAGCCAAGGACTAGCGGGGGGGTACAATGAGCAGTTCTTC. This translates into CASSQGLAGGYNEQFF.

Comment on this clone: A junction end diverges from the germline sequence, so it may reflect a read error. CDR3 residues: CSARDRDIRGF. The CDR3 nucleotides read TGCAGTGCTAGAGATAGGGACATTAGGGGCTTC. The V call is TRBV20-1, the J call TRBJ2-7, with D tentatively TRBD1 (6 bases). Germline V gene sequence: CDR1 DFQATT, CDR2 SNEGSKA (reference sequence). The CDR3 sequence is 11 residues long.

Here the CDR3 DNA reads TGTGCCAGCTCGAGGAGAGGCGCGGACACTGAAGCTTTCTTT. Translating it yields CASSRRGADTEAFF. This sequence joins TRBV18 and TRBJ1-1; no clear D gene. The CDR3 covers 14 residues. Looked up from germline, CDR1 is KGHSH and CDR2 is LQKENI. The germline V and J ends were trimmed by 6 bases and 3 bases, with 14 bases remaining between them. Full variable domain (remainder filled in from reference TRBV18 and TRBJ1-1): NAGVMQNPRHLVRRRGQEARLRCSPMKGHSHVYWYRQLPEEGLKFMVYLQKENIIDESGMPKERFSAEFPKEGPSILRIQQVVRGDSAAYFCASSRRGADTEAFFGQGTRLTVV.

The chain couples TRBV30 to TRBJ2-5, with TRBD2 matching over 13 bases. The CDR3 loop spans 16 amino acids. Germline V CDR1 and CDR2: GTSNPN, SVGIG (reference sequence). The V gene end was trimmed by 1 base and the J gene end by 5 bases; junction bases not matched to a gene: 7. CDR3 amino acids: CAWSGTSGRAGETQYF. CDR3 DNA: TGTGCCTGGAGTGGCACTAGCGGGAGGGCCGGGGAGACCCAGTACTTC.

The rearrangement links TRBV7-2 to TRBJ1-2, with a tentative D call TRBD1 (5 bases). V was clipped by 5 bases and J by 2 bases, with 9 bases between them. The V gene's germline CDR1 is SGHTA and CDR2 FQGNSA. The CDR3 is 13 amino acids. The CDR3 sequence is CASSRQKNYGYTF. The CDR3 region has the DNA TGTGCCAGCAGCAGACAGAAGAACTATGGCTACACCTTC. Together with reference TRBV7-2 and TRBJ1-2, the CDR3 gives the full variable domain: GAGVSQSPSNKVTEKGKDVELRCDPISGHTALYWYRQSLGQGLEFLIYFQGNSAPDKSGLPSDRFSAERTGGSVSTLTIQRTQQEDSAVYLCASSRQKNYGYTFGSGTRLTVV.

The V gene is TRBV6-4, the J gene TRBJ1-4; D not resolved. The CDR3 length is 14 residues. Germline CDR1 MRHNA, CDR2 SNTAGT. Trimming took off 8 bases at V and 7 bases at J, with 17 bases between the two ends. As DNA, the CDR3 is TGTGCCAGCGCCACAAATTCGGAGAGTGAAAAACTGTTTTTT. It specifies CASATNSESEKLFF.